Presented here are 19 T cell receptor beta chains from one specimen sequenced in a study of glioma-infiltrating T cells. Using RNA template, CDR3s of TCR alpha and beta were amplified with iRepertoire arm-PCR. One entry per CDR3 protein results from TCRdb running MiXCR on the multiplex PCR reads. The sample gives more than 350,000 distinct CDR3 sequences, around 45% of which show up once; 12% is in the top ten. Sequenced material: glioma tissue, nonneoplastic brain tissue, or PBMCs (not recorded which). Receptors originate from a human donor with low-grade glioma or glioblastoma, undergoing nonglioma brain surgery, or in good health (not recorded which).

At least ten counts were recorded for this clonotype. The chain couples TRBV28 to TRBJ1-2; 10 positions agree with TRBD1. From germline, CDR1 is MDHEN and CDR2 SYDVKM. With 4 bases clipped from V and 4 bases from J, the junction kept 6 bases outside the gene matches. The CDR3 is 15 residues long. CDR3 loop: CASSSRGQGGYGYTF. CDR3 nucleotide sequence: TGTGCCAGCAGTTCTAGAGGACAGGGGGGCTATGGCTACACCTTC.

Here the CDR3 DNA reads TGCAGCGTGGAGGAGGGAGGTGGCGAGACCCAGTACTTC. Translation gives CSVEEGGGETQYF. This chain links TRBV29-1 with TRBJ2-5, with D possibly matching TRBD2 (6 bases). V lost 6 bases and J 5 bases, leaving 16 bases between the germline ends. This CDR3 contains 13 residues. The germline V gene has CDR1 SQVTM and CDR2 ANQGSEA.

Remarks on this clonotype: Sequence at one end of the junction differs from germline and may be a read error. V is TRBV6-5 and J is TRBJ1-2; maybe TRBD1 (5 bases). CDR3 length: 15 amino acids. CDR1 is MNHEY, CDR2 SVGAGI, per germline. The CDR3: CANRTGLSTNYGYTF. In nucleotides, the CDR3 is TGTGCCAACAGGACGGGCCTCTCAACTAACTATGGCTACACCTTT.

This clonotype was recorded once. This may come from a read error, since a much larger clone is one base off. The V and J genes are TRBV27 and TRBJ1-1; D possibly corresponds to TRBD1 (6 bases). Germline CDR1 reads MNHEY; CDR2 reads SMNVEV (reference sequence). The CDR3 covers 15 residues. The CDR3 region is CASSPQGTMNTEALF. CDR3 DNA sequence: TGTGCCAGCAGCCCTCAGGGGACCATGAACACTGAAGCTCTCTTT.

The chain recombines TRBV5-4 with TRBJ2-1; TRBD1 or TRBD2 may be the D gene (6 bases each). This CDR3 is 12 amino acids long. CDR1 is SGHNT and CDR2 is YYREEE in the germline V gene (reference sequence). V lost 3 bases and J 12 bases, leaving 13 bases between the germline ends. The CDR3 protein is CASSSQGGRQFF. In nucleotides, the CDR3 is TGTGCCAGCAGCTCCCAAGGGGGGAGGCAGTTCTTC.

Concerning this clonotype itself: This may arise from a read error, as a much more abundant clone is one base away. The rearrangement uses TRBV20-1 and TRBJ2-1, with 7 bases identical to TRBD2. The CDR3 runs 14 residues. Germline CDR1 and CDR2: DFQATT and SNEGSKA (reference sequence). The CDR3 DNA sequence: TGCAGTGCTAGATTGGCTAGCGGACACAATGAGAAGTTCTTC. It translates to CSARLASGHNEKFF.

The chain carries TRBV5-4 and TRBJ2-7, with TRBD1 matching 10 bases. The CDR3 contains 17 residues. The V gene's germline CDR1 is SGHNT and CDR2 YYREEE (reference sequence). V was clipped by 0 bases and J by 1 base; unmatched bases: 7. The CDR3 DNA is TGTGCCAGCAGCTTGGCGAACGGACAGGGGGGGTCCTACGAGCAGTACTTC. Translation gives CASSLANGQGGSYEQYF. Looking up the rest from reference TRBV5-4 and TRBJ2-7 gives the full variable domain: ETGVTQSPTHLIKTRGQQVTLRCSSQSGHNTVSWYQQALGQGPQFIFQYYREEENGRGNFPPRFSGLQFPNYSSELNVNALELDDSALYLCASSLANGQGGSYEQYFGPGTRLTVT.

This clonotype was seen many times. The chain uses TRBV6-2 or TRBV6-3 and TRBJ2-3; 13 nucleotides agree with TRBD2. Germline V lookup: CDR1 MNHEY, CDR2 SVGEGT. The CDR3 runs to 17 residues. V dropped 5 bases and J dropped 3; count of bases not matched to a gene: 8. The CDR3 here is CASSRELAGGPTDTQYF. The CDR3 DNA reads TGTGCCAGCAGTAGAGAACTAGCGGGAGGGCCAACAGATACGCAGTATTTT.

This clonotype showed up many times. This chain links TRBV27 with TRBJ1-5; 7 bases map to TRBD1. Germline V gene data show CDR1 as MNHEY and CDR2 as SMNVEV (reference sequence). The trim removed 3 bases at V and 2 bases at J, leaving 4 bases unmatched. CDR3 length equals 15 residues. The CDR3: CASSLTGYGNQPQHF. The CDR3 DNA sequence: TGTGCCAGCAGTTTGACAGGGTACGGCAATCAGCCCCAGCATTTT.

The chain is built from TRBV6-1 and TRBJ2-5, with TRBD2 identical over 7 bases. The CDR3 runs 15 residues. The germline CDR1 and CDR2 sequences are MNHNS and SASEGT. Trimming cost V 7 bases and J 4 bases; bases outside gene matches: 12. CDR3 sequence: CASTPMGGGGETQYF. Here the CDR3 DNA reads TGTGCCAGCACCCCTATGGGGGGGGGGGGAGAGACCCAGTACTTC.

About this clonotype: This CDR3 is missing its conserved last phenylalanine or tryptophan, likely due to a read error. V gene TRBV3-1 combines with J gene TRBJ2-7; a possible D gene is TRBD1 (6 bases). Trimming left V 1 base short and J 3 bases short, with 10 bases between. Germline-derived CDR1 and CDR2 are LGHDT and YNNKEL (reference sequence). The CDR3 spans 14 residues. CDR3 in amino acids: CASSQVDRLYEQYL. The CDR3, as DNA: TGTGCCAGCAGCCAAGTGGACAGACTCTACGAGCAGTACTTA.

Comments on this clonotype: This may arise from a read error, as a much more abundant clone is one base away. V usage is TRBV27 and J usage is TRBJ1-2; D unclear. V gave up 2 bases and J gave up 4 bases, with 14 bases separating them. Germline values: CDR1 MNHEY, CDR2 SMNVEV (reference sequence). This CDR3 has 15 residues. This CDR3 reads CASSLGASASYGYTF. The DNA for the CDR3 is TGTGCCAGCAGTTTAGGAGCCAGCGCTAGCTATGGCTACACCTTC.

This clonotype was seen more than once but under ten times. This sequence joins TRBV28 and TRBJ2-3; D unclear. Germline lookup yields CDR1 MDHEN and CDR2 SYDVKM. Trimming stripped 2 bases from V and 3 bases from J, with 9 bases between. There are 14 residues in the CDR3. CDR3 amino acids: CASSLGVLTDTQYF. The CDR3, as DNA: TGTGCCAGCAGTTTAGGGGTATTAACAGATACGCAGTATTTT.

This clonotype has more than one count but fewer than ten. V and J are TRBV20-1 and TRBJ2-5, with 9 bases that match TRBD1. This CDR3 is 16 amino acids long. CDR1 and CDR2 from the germline V gene are DFQATT and SNEGSKA (reference sequence). V was pared by 5 bases and J by 5 bases, with 15 bases of the junction left unmatched. The CDR3, as DNA: TGCAGTGCTCCCTCCCGCTACAGGGGGCAGGGGGAGACCCAGTACTTC. Translating gives CSAPSRYRGQGETQYF.

J is TRBJ1-5 and V is TRBV30; D gene unclear. This CDR3 contains 13 residues. The germline V and J ends were trimmed by 2 bases and 4 bases, with 9 bases remaining between them. The germline V gene has CDR1 GTSNPN and CDR2 SVGIG (reference sequence). Here the CDR3 reads CAWSTGRNQPQHF. The CDR3 DNA sequence: TGTGCCTGGAGTACGGGCCGAAATCAGCCCCAGCATTTT.

In regard to this clonotype: It is likely a read error, because the conserved phenylalanine at the end of the CDR3 is missing. The V call is TRBV5-1, the J call TRBJ2-3; D possibly corresponds to TRBD2 (7 bases). Germline CDR1 and CDR2: SGHRS and YFSETQ. The CDR3 contains 14 residues. The V end lost 4 bases, the J end lost 4 bases, and 13 bases lay between the germline ends. The CDR3 nucleotides read TGCGCCAGCAGCGAGGACAGCGGGGCAGATACGCAGTATCTT. Its translation is CASSEDSGADTQYL.

This clonotype came up many times. V gene TRBV7-2 combines with J gene TRBJ2-3; the D gene is possibly TRBD2 (6 bases). The germline gives CDR1 SGHTA, CDR2 FQGNSA. This CDR3 has 15 amino acids. V gave up 4 bases and J gave up 5 bases, with 16 bases separating them. The CDR3 sequence: CASSSDFRERDTQYF. As DNA, the CDR3 is TGTGCCAGCAGCTCGGACTTTCGGGAGAGAGATACGCAGTATTTT.

The chain has TRBV6-5 and TRBJ2-7; D unclear. V lost 8 bases, J lost 3 bases, and 14 bases lay in between. The CDR3 is 13 residues long. In germline, CDR1 is MNHEY, CDR2 SVGAGI. In nucleotides, the CDR3 is TGTGCCAGCGGCGCCGCGGAAAGCTACGAGCAGTACTTC. Protein product: CASGAAESYEQYF.

This clonotype appeared many times. The chain couples TRBV27 to TRBJ2-2, with 9 bases lining up with TRBD1. Germline values: CDR1 MNHEY, CDR2 SMNVEV (reference sequence). The CDR3 loop spans 15 amino acids. The V gene end was trimmed by 4 bases and the J gene end by 6 bases; junction bases not matched to a gene: 6. The chain's CDR3 is CASSSQGAFSGELFF. CDR3 sequence (DNA): TGTGCCAGCAGTTCACAGGGGGCTTTCTCCGGGGAGCTGTTTTTT.